This TCR beta chain derives from a study of CD8 T cells in ankylosing spondylitis. General study findings and limits: Both synovial fluid and blood in reactive arthritis had previously been reported to carry some motif variants. A TCR beta motif made of about 8 highly homologous variants seemed typical of ankylosing spondylitis blood. Reportedly, significant enrichment of disease-linked clones occurred in matched ankylosing spondylitis synovial fluid.

TCRdb processed the 5' RACE reads anew with MiXCR; each CDR3 protein has one entry. The sample carries around 450,000 distinct CDR3 sequences, 25% to 30% recorded once. Trimming shortened V by 2 bases and J by 3 bases, and 8 bases separated the two germline ends. Germline values: CDR1 SGHRS, CDR2 YFSETQ. CDR3 length: 14 amino acids. As to this clonotype: The antigen remains undetermined.

The chain combines TRBV5-1 with TRBJ1-4; D remains unclear. This TCR was recovered from a male donor with ankylosing spondylitis. Sequenced material: blood, either unsorted or a sorted T cell fraction (not recorded which). The CDR3 nucleotides are TGCGCCAGCAGCTTACGGCGACCTAATGAAAAACTGTTTTTT. This encodes CASSLRRPNEKLFF.